The 13 T cell receptor beta chains below come from one sample, sequenced in a study of shared clonotypes between healthy human individuals. Produced via immunoSEQ multiplex PCR; TCRdb's table is partial and in-frame only. The sample shows approximately 1,000,000 clones, 70% to 85% of them seen only once. The sequenced sample was memory CD4+ T cells from PBMCs. As to subset: CD45RA-negative fraction. These receptors all come from a young man in good health. Some clones in this sample may be carry-over from other donors' samples.

The chain carries TRBV5-4 and TRBJ2-2; 7 bases line up with TRBD1. Trimming took 10 bases from V and 5 from J; bases not matched to a gene: 11. Germline V gene data show CDR1 as SGHNT and CDR2 as YYREEE (reference sequence). This CDR3 is 14 amino acids long. DNA for the CDR3: TGTGCCCTGGCTGAGGGGGCATCGACCGGGGAGCTGTTTTTT. Its protein is CALAEGASTGELFF.

The chain couples TRBV4-1 to TRBJ2-5, with a tentative D call TRBD1 (6 bases). The assigned J gene may be wrong: the sequence end matches TRBJ2-7 better. CDR3 length: 15 amino acids. Germline V gene lookup returns CDR1 MGHRA and CDR2 YSYEKL. The CDR3 nucleotides read TGCGCCAGCAGCCCGCTCTGGGACAAGGCTCCCGAGCAGTACTTC. Its translation is CASSPLWDKAPEQYF.

This clone has just one count. Other DNA sequences from this sample encode an identical CDR3 as well. The rearrangement uses TRBV7-9 and TRBJ1-1, with D hard to call. Germline-derived CDR1 and CDR2 are SEHNR and FQNEAQ (reference sequence). This CDR3 has 13 residues. Trimming removed 2 bases at V and 1 base at J, with 5 bases between. The CDR3 reads CASSLNTNTEAFF. For the CDR3, the DNA is TGTGCCAGCAGCTTAAACACGAACACTGAAGCTTTCTTT.

As regards this clone: Other DNA sequences in the sample encode the same CDR3. In nucleotides, the CDR3 is TGCAGCGTTGAGGTGGAGACCCAGTACTTC. Encoded protein: CSVEVETQYF. The V gene is TRBV29-1, the J gene TRBJ2-5; D remains ambiguous. Germline assignment: CDR1 SQVTM and CDR2 ANQGSEA. This CDR3 is 10 amino acids long. Trimming took off 3 bases at V and 5 bases at J, with 4 bases between the two ends. The full variable domain, its missing parts supplied by reference TRBV29-1 and TRBJ2-5, is SAVISQKPSRDICQRGTSLTIQCQVDSQVTMMFWYRQQPGQSLTLIATANQGSEATYESGFVIDKFPISRPNLTFSTLTVSNMSPEDSSIYLCSVEVETQYFGPGTRLLVL.

This rearrangement joins TRBV28 to TRBJ1-4, with no clear D. Trimming took 2 bases from V and 4 from J, leaving 11 bases between them. Looked up from germline, CDR1 is MDHEN and CDR2 is SYDVKM. The CDR3 covers 15 residues. CDR3 sequence reads: CASSLDTDRNEKLFF. The CDR3 nucleotides read TGTGCCAGCAGTTTAGACACGGACCGTAATGAAAAACTGTTTTTT.

This chain uses TRBV30 with TRBJ2-7; tentatively, D is TRBD1 (6 bases). V gave up 1 base and J gave up 12 bases, with 16 bases separating them. Germline V gene sequence: CDR1 GTSNPN, CDR2 SVGIG (reference sequence). The CDR3 is made up of 12 amino acids. CDR3 sequence reads: CAWSAFQGKRYF. The CDR3, as DNA: TGTGCCTGGAGTGCATTCCAGGGGAAGAGGTACTTC.

This clone occurred once. The genes are TRBV5-1 and TRBJ2-3; 8 bases are a match to TRBD1. Germline V gene sequence: CDR1 SGHRS, CDR2 YFSETQ. The trim removed 3 bases at V and 4 bases at J, leaving 4 bases unmatched. CDR3 length equals 14 residues. CDR3 DNA sequence: TGCGCCAGCAGCTATGGACAGGGAGCAGATACGCAGTATTTT. It encodes CASSYGQGADTQYF.

Only a few counts were recorded for this clone. The chain links TRBV6-6 to TRBJ2-2; D is possibly TRBD1 or TRBD2 (5 bases each). Trimming took 8 bases from V and 1 from J, leaving 11 bases between them. The CDR3 length is 14 residues. Germline V gives CDR1 MNHNY, CDR2 SVGAGI (reference sequence). The CDR3 coding sequence is TGTGCCAGCCAACCTGGGGGGAACACCGGGGAGCTGTTTTTT. Residues: CASQPGGNTGELFF.

The V gene is TRBV6-5, the J gene TRBJ2-7, with 12 nucleotides matching TRBD2. The trim removed 0 bases at V and 5 bases at J, leaving 5 bases unmatched. CDR3 length: 16 amino acids. The V gene's germline CDR1 is MNHEY and CDR2 SVGAGI. The CDR3 is CASSYSTSGRPHEQYF. In DNA, the CDR3 is TGTGCCAGCAGTTACTCGACTAGCGGGAGACCTCACGAGCAGTACTTC.

The chain carries TRBV6-1 and TRBJ2-7; D gene uncertain. Germline V gene data show CDR1 as MNHNS and CDR2 as SASEGT. This CDR3 is built from 11 residues. The germline V and J ends were trimmed by 11 bases and 5 bases, with 13 bases remaining between them. This CDR3 is CALSKGHEQYF. CDR3 DNA sequence: TGTGCCCTCAGTAAGGGCCACGAGCAGTACTTC.

The chain recombines TRBV2 with TRBJ2-7, with 10 bases that match TRBD1. The CDR3 totals 13 residues. From germline, CDR1 is SNHLY and CDR2 FYNNEI. V lost 5 bases, J lost 6 bases, and 4 bases stayed unmatched. CDR3 nucleotides: TGTGCCAGCAGTCCGGGACAGGGGTTCGAGCAGTACTTC. Amino acid sequence: CASSPGQGFEQYF.

For the CDR3, the DNA is TGTGCCAGCAGCGTAGGCGGGAGGGCTTCCGAGCAGTACTTC. Translating gives CASSVGGRASEQYF. The rearrangement uses TRBV9 and TRBJ2-7; 9 bases are a match to TRBD2. Germline V gene lookup returns CDR1 SGDLS and CDR2 YYNGEE. The CDR3 has 14 amino acids. V lost 0 bases and J lost 6; bases outside the gene matches: 4.

The rearrangement uses TRBV7-6 and TRBJ2-5; 8 bases align to TRBD1. Trimming took 4 bases from V and 1 from J; bases not matched to a gene: 5. CDR3 length: 15 amino acids. CDR1 SGHVS and CDR2 FNYEAQ come from the germline V gene. CDR3 DNA: TGTGCCAGCAGCTCCGGACAGGGCCCCCAAGAGACCCAGTACTTC. This encodes CASSSGQGPQETQYF.